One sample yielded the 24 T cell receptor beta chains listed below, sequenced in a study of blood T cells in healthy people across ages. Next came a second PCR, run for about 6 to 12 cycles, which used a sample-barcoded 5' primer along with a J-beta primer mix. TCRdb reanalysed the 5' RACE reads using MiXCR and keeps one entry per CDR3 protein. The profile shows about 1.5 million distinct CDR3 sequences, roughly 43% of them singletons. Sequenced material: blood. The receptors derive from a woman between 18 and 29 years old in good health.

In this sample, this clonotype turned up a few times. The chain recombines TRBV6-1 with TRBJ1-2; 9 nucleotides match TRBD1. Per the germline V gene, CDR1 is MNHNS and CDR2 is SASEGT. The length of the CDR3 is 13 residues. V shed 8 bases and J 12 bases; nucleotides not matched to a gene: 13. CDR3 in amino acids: CASGLQGAGGHTF. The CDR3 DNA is TGTGCCAGCGGTTTACAGGGGGCGGGTGGTCACACCTTC.

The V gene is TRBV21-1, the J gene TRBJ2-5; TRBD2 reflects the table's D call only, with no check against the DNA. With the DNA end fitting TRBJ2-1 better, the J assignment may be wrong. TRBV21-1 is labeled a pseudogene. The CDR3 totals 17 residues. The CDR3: CASSKVNERGGQETQFF. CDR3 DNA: TGTGCCAGCAGCAAAGTTAACGAGCGGGGGGGTCAAGAGACCCAGTTCTTC.

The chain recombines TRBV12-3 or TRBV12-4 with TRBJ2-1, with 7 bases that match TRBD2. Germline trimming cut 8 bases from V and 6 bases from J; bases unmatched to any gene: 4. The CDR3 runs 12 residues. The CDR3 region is CASRGGSNEQFF. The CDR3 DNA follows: TGTGCCAGCCGAGGCGGGAGCAATGAGCAGTTCTTC.

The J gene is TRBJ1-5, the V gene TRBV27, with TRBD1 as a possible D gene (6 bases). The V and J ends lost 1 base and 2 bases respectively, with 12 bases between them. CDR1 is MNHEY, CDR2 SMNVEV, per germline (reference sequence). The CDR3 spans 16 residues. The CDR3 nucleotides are TGTGCCAGCAGTTTATTCGGGGGGCAAGGCAATCAGCCCCAGCATTTT. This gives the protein CASSLFGGQGNQPQHF.

The CDR3 reads CASSLHSGTSGSGGQFF. The CDR3 DNA follows: TGTGCCAGCAGCCTCCATTCCGGGACTAGCGGTTCTGGTGGGCAGTTCTTC. J is TRBJ2-1 and V is TRBV14, with 11 bases matching TRBD2. This CDR3 contains 17 residues. V lost 4 bases, J lost 12 bases, and 17 bases stayed unmatched. CDR1 SGHDN and CDR2 FVKESK come from the germline V gene. The entire variable domain, with the rest obtained from reference TRBV14 and TRBJ2-1, is as follows: EAGVTQFPSHSVIEKGQTVTLRCDPISGHDNLYWYRRVMGKEIKFLLHFVKESKQDESGMPNNRFLAERTGGTYSTLKVQPAELEDSGVYFCASSLHSGTSGSGGQFFGPGTRLTVL.

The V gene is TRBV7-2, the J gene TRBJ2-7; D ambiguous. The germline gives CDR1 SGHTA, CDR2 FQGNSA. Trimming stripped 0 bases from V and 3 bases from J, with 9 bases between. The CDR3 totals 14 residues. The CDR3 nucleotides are TGTGCCAGCAGCTTAGCAGTTCCCCTCTACGAGCAGTACTTC. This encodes CASSLAVPLYEQYF.

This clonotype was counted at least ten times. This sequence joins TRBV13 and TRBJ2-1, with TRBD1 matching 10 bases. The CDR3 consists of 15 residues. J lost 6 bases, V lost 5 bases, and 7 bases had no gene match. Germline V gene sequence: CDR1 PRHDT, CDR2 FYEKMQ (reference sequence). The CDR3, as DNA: TGTGCCAGCAGCCCCGGGACAGGGGTTTTCAATGAGCAGTTCTTC. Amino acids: CASSPGTGVFNEQFF.

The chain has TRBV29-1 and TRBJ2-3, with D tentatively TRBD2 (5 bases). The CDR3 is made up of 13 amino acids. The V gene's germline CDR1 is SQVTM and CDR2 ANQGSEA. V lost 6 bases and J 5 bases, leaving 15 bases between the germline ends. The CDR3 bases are TGCAGCGTCCCCGGGCCGGGGTTAGATACGCAGTATTTT. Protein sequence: CSVPGPGLDTQYF.

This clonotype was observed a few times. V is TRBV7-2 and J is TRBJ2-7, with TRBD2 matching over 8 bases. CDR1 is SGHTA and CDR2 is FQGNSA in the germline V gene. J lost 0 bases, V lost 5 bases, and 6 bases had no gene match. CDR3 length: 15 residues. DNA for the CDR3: TGTGCCAGCAGCCACAGCGGGAGTAGCTCCTACGAGCAGTACTTC. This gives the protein CASSHSGSSSYEQYF.

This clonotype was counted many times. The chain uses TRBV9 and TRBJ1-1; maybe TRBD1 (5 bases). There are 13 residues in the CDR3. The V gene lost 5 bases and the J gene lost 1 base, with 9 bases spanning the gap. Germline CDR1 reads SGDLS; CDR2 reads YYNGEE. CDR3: CASSRRGNTEAFF. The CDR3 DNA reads TGTGCCAGCAGTCGTAGGGGGAACACTGAAGCTTTCTTT.

This CDR3 reads CAIGGGTGANVLTF. The CDR3 nucleotides read TGTGCCATAGGAGGGGGCACTGGGGCCAACGTCCTGACTTTC. The rearrangement joins TRBV19 to TRBJ2-6; a possible D gene is TRBD1 (7 bases). V lost 10 bases and J 2 bases, leaving 12 bases between the germline ends. The V gene's germline CDR1 is LNHDA and CDR2 SQIVND (reference sequence). This CDR3 is built from 14 residues.

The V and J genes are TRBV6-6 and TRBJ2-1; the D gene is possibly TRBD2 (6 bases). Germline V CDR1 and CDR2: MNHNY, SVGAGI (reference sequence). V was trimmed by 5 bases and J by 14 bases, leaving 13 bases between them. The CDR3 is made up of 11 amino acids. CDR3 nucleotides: TGTGCCAGCAGTCGCTGGGACTTGGAGTTCTTC. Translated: CASSRWDLEFF.

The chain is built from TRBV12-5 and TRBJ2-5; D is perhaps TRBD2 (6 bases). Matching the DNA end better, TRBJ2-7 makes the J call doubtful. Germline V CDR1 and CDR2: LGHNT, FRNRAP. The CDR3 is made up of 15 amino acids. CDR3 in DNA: TGTGCTAGTGGTTTGGTAAGGGGAGGATTCTACGAGCAGTACTTC. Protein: CASGLVRGGFYEQYF.

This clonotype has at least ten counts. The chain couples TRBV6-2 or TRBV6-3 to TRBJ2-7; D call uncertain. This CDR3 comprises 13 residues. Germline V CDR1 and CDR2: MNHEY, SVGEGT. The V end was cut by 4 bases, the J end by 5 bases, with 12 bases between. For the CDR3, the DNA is TGTGCCAGCAGTTCGGACGCTCACGACGAGCAGTACTTC. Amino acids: CASSSDAHDEQYF.

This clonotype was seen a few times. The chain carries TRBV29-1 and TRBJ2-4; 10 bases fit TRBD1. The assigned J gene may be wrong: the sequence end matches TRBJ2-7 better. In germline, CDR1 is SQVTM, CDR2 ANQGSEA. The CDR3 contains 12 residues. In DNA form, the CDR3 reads TGCAGCGGCGGGACAGGGGACTACGAGCAGTACTTC. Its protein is CSGGTGDYEQYF.

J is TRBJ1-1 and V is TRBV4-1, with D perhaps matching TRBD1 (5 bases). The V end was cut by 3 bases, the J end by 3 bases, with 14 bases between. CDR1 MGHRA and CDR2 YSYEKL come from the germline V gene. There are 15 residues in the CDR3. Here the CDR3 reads CASSQVEGGDTEAFF. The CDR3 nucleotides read TGCGCCAGCAGCCAGGTCGAGGGAGGGGACACTGAAGCTTTCTTT.

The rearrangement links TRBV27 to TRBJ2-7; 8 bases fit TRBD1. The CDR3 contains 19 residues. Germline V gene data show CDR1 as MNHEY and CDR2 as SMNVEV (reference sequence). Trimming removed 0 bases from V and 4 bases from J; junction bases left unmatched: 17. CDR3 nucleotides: TGTGCCAGCAGTTTATCGGGGGCAGGGGGCAGGGCTCCCGGATACGAGCAGTACTTC. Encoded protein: CASSLSGAGGRAPGYEQYF.

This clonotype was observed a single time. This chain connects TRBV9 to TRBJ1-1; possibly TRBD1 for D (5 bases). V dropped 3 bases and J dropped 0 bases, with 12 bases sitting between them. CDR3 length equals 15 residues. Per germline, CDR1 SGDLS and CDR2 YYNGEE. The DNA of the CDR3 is TGTGCCAGCAGCGCTTTCGACAGTTTGAACACTGAAGCTTTCTTT. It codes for CASSAFDSLNTEAFF.

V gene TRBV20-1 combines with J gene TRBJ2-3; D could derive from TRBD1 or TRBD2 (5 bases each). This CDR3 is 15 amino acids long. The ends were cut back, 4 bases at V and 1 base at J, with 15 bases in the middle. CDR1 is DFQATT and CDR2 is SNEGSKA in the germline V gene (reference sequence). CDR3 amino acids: CSATSEGRGTDTQYF. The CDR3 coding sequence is TGCAGTGCTACGAGCGAGGGACGGGGCACAGATACGCAGTATTTT.

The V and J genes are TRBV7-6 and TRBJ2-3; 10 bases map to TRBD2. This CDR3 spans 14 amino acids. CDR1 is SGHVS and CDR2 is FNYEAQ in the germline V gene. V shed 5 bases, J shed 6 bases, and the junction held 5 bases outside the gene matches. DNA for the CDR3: TGTGCCAGCAGCCCCATTAGCGGGGGGGATACGCAGTATTTT. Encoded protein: CASSPISGGDTQYF. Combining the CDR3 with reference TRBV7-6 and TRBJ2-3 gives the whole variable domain GAGVSQSPRYKVTKRGQDVALRCDPISGHVSLYWYRQALGQGPEFLTYFNYEAQQDKSGLPNDRFSAERPEGSISTLTIQRTEQRDSAMYRCASSPISGGDTQYFGPGTRLTVL.

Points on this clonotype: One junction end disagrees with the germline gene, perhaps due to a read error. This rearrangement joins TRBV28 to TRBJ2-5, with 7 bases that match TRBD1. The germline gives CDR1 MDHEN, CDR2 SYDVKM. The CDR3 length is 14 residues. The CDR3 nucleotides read TGTGCCCGCAGAGGAGACAGGGTCCTACAGACCCAGTACTTC. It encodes CARRGDRVLQTQYF.

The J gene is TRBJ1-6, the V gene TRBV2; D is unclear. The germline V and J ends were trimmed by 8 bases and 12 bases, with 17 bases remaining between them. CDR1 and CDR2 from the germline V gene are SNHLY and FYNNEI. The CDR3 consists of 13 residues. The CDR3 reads CASAPRDEGPLHF. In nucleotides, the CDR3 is TGTGCCAGCGCTCCGCGGGATGAGGGACCCCTCCACTTT.

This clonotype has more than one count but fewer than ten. The CDR3: CASNRDRGQNEQYF. The CDR3 DNA reads as TGCGCCAGCAACCGGGACAGGGGGCAAAACGAGCAGTACTTC. This chain uses TRBV5-1 with TRBJ2-7; 12 bases align to TRBD1. The germline V gene has CDR1 SGHRS and CDR2 YFSETQ. J was trimmed by 5 bases and V by 6 bases; bases with no gene match: 6. This CDR3 comprises 14 residues. Supplemented by reference TRBV5-1 and TRBJ2-7, the full variable domain reads KAGVTQTPRYLIKTRGQQVTLSCSPISGHRSVSWYQQTPGQGLQFLFEYFSETQRNKGNFPGRFSGRQFSNSRSEMNVSTLELGDSALYLCASNRDRGQNEQYFGPGTRLTVT.

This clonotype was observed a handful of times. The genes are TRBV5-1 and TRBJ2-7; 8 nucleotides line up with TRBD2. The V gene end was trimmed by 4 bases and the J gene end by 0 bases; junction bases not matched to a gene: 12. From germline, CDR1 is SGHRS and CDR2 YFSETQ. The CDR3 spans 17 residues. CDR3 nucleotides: TGCGCCAGCAGCCCTACATGGCAGCGGGGGACCTCCTACGAGCAGTACTTC. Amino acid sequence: CASSPTWQRGTSYEQYF.